This TCR beta chain derives from a study of Ad26.COV2.S vaccination and SARS-CoV-2 variants. The wider study: Participants got Ad26.COV2.S intramuscularly, once or twice 56 days apart. Overall study results and limits: Similar non-spike TCR breadth was seen in vaccine and placebo recipients.

This clone occurred once. Its antigen is unidentified. The CDR3 extends over 17 amino acids. The V and J ends lost 2 bases and 3 bases, in that order; junction bases with no gene match: 6. CDR1 and CDR2 (germline): LGHDT, YNNKEL (reference sequence). Indicated treatment: 15 to 20 received Ad26.COV2.S at low or high dose, single or two shots; a few received placebo; per-sample allocation not given. It was on day 63 after the first vaccine or placebo injection that samples were taken. The protocol was immunoSEQ multiplex PCR, while the TCRdb copy is restricted to in-frame clones and leaves out a portion. The sample records more than 300,000 clones, roughly 86% being singletons.

The V and J genes are TRBV3-1 (or the pseudogene TRBV3-2) and TRBJ2-7; 14 nucleotides align to TRBD2. This clonotype originated in a person between 18 and 59 years old who received the Ad26.COV2.S COVID-19 vaccine or a placebo. The specimen comprised peripheral blood, sampled in a trial of Ad26.COV2.S vaccine versus placebo. The CDR3 protein is CASSQTRLAGGLYEQYF. In DNA form, the CDR3 reads TGTGCCAGCAGCCAAACAAGACTAGCGGGGGGGCTCTACGAGCAGTACTTC.